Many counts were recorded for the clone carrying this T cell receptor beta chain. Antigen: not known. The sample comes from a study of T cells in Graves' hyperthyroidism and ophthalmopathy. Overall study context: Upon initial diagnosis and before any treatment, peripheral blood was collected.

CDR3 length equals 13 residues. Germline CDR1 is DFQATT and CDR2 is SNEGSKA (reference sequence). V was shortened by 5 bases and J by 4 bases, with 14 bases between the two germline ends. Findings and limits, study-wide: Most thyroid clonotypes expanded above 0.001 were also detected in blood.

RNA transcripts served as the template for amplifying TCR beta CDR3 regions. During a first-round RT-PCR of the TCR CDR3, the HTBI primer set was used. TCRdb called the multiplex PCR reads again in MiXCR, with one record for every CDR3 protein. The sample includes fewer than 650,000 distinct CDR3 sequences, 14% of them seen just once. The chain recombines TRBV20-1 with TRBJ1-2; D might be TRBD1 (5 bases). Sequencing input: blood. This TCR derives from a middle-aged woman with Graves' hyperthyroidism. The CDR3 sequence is CSAPRGASYGYTF. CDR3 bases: TGCAGTGCTCCCCGTGGGGCGAGCTATGGCTACACCTTC.